Shown below are 10 T cell receptor beta chains from a single sample sequenced in a study of blood T cell repertoires in COVID-19. Only in-frame clones appear in the TCRdb table, and some are missing; sequencing was by immunoSEQ multiplex PCR. The repertoire holds about 240,000 clones, with 70% to 90% as singletons. The sample was PBMCs or T cells enriched from blood (not recorded which). These receptor sequences come from a woman aged 40 to 55 with acute COVID-19.

The chain uses TRBV5-1 and TRBJ2-2, with 7 bases lining up with TRBD1. The CDR3 covers 15 residues. Trimming at V came to 0 bases and at J to 3 bases, leaving 2 bases not matched to a gene. Germline CDR1 and CDR2: SGHRS and YFSETQ. The CDR3: CASSLVQGHTGELFF. DNA of the CDR3: TGCGCCAGCAGCTTGGTACAGGGGCACACCGGGGAGCTGTTTTTT.

This chain joins TRBV29-1 and TRBJ2-5; D gene uncertain. The germline gives CDR1 SQVTM, CDR2 ANQGSEA. The CDR3 loop spans 12 amino acids. The V and J ends lost 4 bases and 1 base respectively, with 7 bases between them. The CDR3: CSVGSGQETQYF. CDR3 bases: TGCAGCGTTGGGTCGGGCCAAGAGACCCAGTACTTC.

The CDR3 loop reads CASGRDPYEQYF. The DNA for the CDR3 is TGTGCCAGTGGCAGGGATCCCTACGAGCAGTACTTC. V usage is TRBV19 and J usage is TRBJ2-7; TRBD1 is a possible D gene (5 bases). V lost 8 bases and J 2 bases, leaving 10 bases between the germline ends. The CDR3 contains 12 residues. Germline values: CDR1 LNHDA, CDR2 SQIVND (reference sequence).

The genes are TRBV6-6 and TRBJ1-1; the D gene is possibly TRBD1 (6 bases). Germline V gene sequence: CDR1 MNHNY, CDR2 SVGAGI (reference sequence). Deletions cut 6 bases from V and 6 bases from J, with 20 bases between. There are 15 residues in the CDR3. The CDR3 sequence is CASRDSLQGRAEAFF. In DNA, the CDR3 is TGTGCCAGCAGGGATAGCCTACAGGGTCGGGCTGAAGCTTTCTTT.

The chain combines TRBV18 with TRBJ2-5, with 11 bases fitting TRBD2. V was clipped by 3 bases and J by 5 bases; unmatched bases: 8. This CDR3 is built from 16 residues. Germline lookup yields CDR1 KGHSH and CDR2 LQKENI. This CDR3 reads CASSPQTSGIRETQYF. The CDR3 nucleotides read TGTGCCAGCTCACCGCAGACTAGCGGGATACGGGAGACCCAGTACTTC.

The chain is built from TRBV3-1 (or the pseudogene TRBV3-2) and TRBJ2-5; D gene uncertain. Germline V gene lookup returns CDR1 LGHDT and CDR2 YNNKEL (reference sequence). Trimming took 0 bases from V and 1 from J, leaving 9 bases between them. This CDR3 has 15 residues. CDR3 sequence reads: CASSQDTSAQETQYF. The CDR3 DNA sequence: TGTGCCAGCAGCCAAGATACCAGCGCCCAAGAGACCCAGTACTTC.

This clone was counted once. V is TRBV7-3 and J is TRBJ2-2; 9 nucleotides line up with TRBD1. V shed 5 bases and J 3 bases; nucleotides not matched to a gene: 10. There are 17 residues in the CDR3. CDR1 is SGHTA and CDR2 is FQGTGA in the germline V gene. In nucleotides, the CDR3 is TGTGCCAGCAGCCCCGAGGTACAGGGGGCCTACACCGGGGAGCTGTTTTTT. It codes for CASSPEVQGAYTGELFF.

This clone was detected once. This chain joins TRBV3-1 (or the pseudogene TRBV3-2) and TRBJ2-7; tentatively, D is TRBD2 (6 bases). The V end was cut by 6 bases, the J end by 2 bases, with 17 bases between. Germline assignment: CDR1 LGHDT and CDR2 YNNKEL (reference sequence). The CDR3 has 15 residues. In nucleotides, the CDR3 is TGTGCCAGCAGTGAAGCGGGCCGGCCCCCCTACGAGCAGTACTTC. Its protein is CASSEAGRPPYEQYF.

This chain uses TRBV12-5 with TRBJ2-7, with TRBD2 identical over 10 bases. V lost 1 base, J lost 6 bases, and 21 bases stayed unmatched. Germline CDR1 is LGHNT and CDR2 is FRNRAP. CDR3 length: 20 residues. The CDR3 DNA reads as TGTGCTAGTGGTTTGGCCAGGGGGGCTAGCGGGAGTTTGAATTATCCCGAGCAGTACTTC. It translates to CASGLARGASGSLNYPEQYF.

The chain recombines TRBV27 with TRBJ2-3; no definite D call. The CDR3 has 13 amino acids. Germline CDR1 and CDR2: MNHEY and SMNVEV (reference sequence). Trimming shortened V by 7 bases and J by 4 bases, and 12 bases separated the two germline ends. CDR3 amino acids: CASMLQASDTQYF. DNA of the CDR3: TGTGCCAGCATGCTTCAGGCTTCAGATACGCAGTATTTT.